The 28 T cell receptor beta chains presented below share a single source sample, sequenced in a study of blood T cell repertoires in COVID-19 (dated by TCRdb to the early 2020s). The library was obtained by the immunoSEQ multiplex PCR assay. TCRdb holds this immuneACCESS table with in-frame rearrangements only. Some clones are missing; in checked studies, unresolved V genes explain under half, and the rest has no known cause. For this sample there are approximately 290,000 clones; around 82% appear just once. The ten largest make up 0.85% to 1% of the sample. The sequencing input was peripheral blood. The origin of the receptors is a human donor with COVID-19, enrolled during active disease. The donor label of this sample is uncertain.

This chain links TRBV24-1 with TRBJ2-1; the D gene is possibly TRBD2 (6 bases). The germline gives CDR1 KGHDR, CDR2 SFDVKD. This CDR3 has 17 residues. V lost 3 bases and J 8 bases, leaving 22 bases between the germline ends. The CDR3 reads CATSDTRLDFDLDEQFF. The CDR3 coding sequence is TGTGCCACCAGTGATACGCGACTAGATTTTGATTTAGATGAGCAGTTCTTC.

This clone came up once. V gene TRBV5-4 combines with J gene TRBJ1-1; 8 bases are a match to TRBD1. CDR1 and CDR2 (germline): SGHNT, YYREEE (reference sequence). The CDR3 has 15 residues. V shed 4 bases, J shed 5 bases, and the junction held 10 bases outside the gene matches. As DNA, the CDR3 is TGTGCCAGCAGCCAACGAACAGGGGGTAGGACTGAAGCTTTCTTT. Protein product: CASSQRTGGRTEAFF. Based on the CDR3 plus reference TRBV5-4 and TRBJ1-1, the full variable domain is ETGVTQSPTHLIKTRGQQVTLRCSSQSGHNTVSWYQQALGQGPQFIFQYYREEENGRGNFPPRFSGLQFPNYSSELNVNALELDDSALYLCASSQRTGGRTEAFFGQGTRLTVV.

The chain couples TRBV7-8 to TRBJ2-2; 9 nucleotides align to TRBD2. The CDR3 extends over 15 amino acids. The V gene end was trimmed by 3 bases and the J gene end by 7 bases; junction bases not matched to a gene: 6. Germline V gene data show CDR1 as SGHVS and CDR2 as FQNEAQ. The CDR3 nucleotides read TGTGCCAGCAGCTTCGCTAGCGGGACTTACGGGGAGCTGTTTTTT. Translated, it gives CASSFASGTYGELFF.

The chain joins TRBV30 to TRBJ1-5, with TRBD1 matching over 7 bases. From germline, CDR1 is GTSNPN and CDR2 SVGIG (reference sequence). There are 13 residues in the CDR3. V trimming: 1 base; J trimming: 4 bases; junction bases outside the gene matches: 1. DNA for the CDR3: TGTGCCTGGAGTGCCAGGGGGAATCAGCCCCAGCATTTT. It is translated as CAWSARGNQPQHF.

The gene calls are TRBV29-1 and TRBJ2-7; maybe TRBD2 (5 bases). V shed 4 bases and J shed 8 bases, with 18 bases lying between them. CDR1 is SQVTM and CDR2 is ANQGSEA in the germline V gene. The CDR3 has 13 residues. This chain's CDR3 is CSVVGWSGSKQYF. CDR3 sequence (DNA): TGCAGCGTTGTAGGCTGGTCTGGGAGTAAGCAGTACTTC.

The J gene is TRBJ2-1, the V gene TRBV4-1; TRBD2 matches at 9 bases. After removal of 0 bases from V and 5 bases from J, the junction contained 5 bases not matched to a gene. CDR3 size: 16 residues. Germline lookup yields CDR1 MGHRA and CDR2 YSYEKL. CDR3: CASSQERAGGNNEQFF. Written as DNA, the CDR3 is TGCGCCAGCAGCCAAGAGAGAGCGGGAGGAAACAATGAGCAGTTCTTC.

CDR3 coding DNA: TGTGCCAGTAGTCGGGGGTATGGCTACACCTTC. This codes for CASSRGYGYTF. The chain has TRBV28 and TRBJ1-2; a possible D gene is TRBD1 (5 bases). The V gene's germline CDR1 is MDHEN and CDR2 SYDVKM. This CDR3 spans 11 amino acids. The V and J ends lost 9 bases and 5 bases respectively, with 10 bases between them.

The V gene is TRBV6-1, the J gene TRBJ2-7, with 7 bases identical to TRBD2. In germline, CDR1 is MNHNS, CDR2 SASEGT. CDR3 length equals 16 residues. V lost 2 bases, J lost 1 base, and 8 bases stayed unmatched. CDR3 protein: CASSEPGGSISYEQYF. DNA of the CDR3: TGTGCCAGCAGTGAACCGGGGGGTTCAATTTCCTACGAGCAGTACTTC.

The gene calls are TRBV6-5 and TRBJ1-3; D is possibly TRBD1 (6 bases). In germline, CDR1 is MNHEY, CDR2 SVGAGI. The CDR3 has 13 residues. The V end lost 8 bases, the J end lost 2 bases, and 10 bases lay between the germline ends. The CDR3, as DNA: TGTGCCAGCTCATCAGGGGCTGGAAACACCATATATTTT. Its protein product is CASSSGAGNTIYF.

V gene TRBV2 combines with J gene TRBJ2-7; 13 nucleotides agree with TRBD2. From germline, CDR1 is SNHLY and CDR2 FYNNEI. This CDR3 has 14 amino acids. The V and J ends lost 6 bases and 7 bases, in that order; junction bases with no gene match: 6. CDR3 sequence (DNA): TGTGCCAGCAGCAGCCCACTAGCGGGAGGGGAGCAGTACTTC. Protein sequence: CASSSPLAGGEQYF.

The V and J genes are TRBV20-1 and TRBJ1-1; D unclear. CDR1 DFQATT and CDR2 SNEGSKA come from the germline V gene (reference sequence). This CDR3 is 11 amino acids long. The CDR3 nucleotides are TGCAGCCCCGCGGAGAACACTGAAGCTTTCTTT. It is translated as CSPAENTEAFF.

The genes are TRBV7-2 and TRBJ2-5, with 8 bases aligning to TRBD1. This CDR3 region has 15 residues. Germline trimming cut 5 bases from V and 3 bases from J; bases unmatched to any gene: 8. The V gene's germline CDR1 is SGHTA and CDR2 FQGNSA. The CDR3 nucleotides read TGTGCCAGCAGCCCCCGGACAGGGAGGAAAGAGACCCAGTACTTC. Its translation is CASSPRTGRKETQYF. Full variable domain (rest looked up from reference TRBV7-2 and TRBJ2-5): GAGVSQSPSNKVTEKGKDVELRCDPISGHTALYWYRQSLGQGLEFLIYFQGNSAPDKSGLPSDRFSAERTGGSVSTLTIQRTQQEDSAVYLCASSPRTGRKETQYFGPGTRLLVL.

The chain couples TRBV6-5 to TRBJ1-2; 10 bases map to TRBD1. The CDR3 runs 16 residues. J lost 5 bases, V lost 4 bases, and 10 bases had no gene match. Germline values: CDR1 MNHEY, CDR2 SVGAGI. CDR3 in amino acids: CASSSLPGTGAYGYTF. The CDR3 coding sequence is TGTGCCAGCAGTTCCCTCCCCGGGACAGGGGCGTATGGCTACACCTTC.

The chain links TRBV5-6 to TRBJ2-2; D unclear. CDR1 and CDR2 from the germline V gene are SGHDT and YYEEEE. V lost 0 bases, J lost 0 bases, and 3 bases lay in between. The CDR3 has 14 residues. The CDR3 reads CASSLVANTGELFF. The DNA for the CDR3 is TGTGCCAGCAGCTTGGTCGCGAACACCGGGGAGCTGTTTTTT.

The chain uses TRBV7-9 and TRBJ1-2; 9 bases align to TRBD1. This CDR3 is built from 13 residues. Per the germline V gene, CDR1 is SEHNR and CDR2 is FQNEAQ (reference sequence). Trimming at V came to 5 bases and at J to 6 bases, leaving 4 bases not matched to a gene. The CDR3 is CASSRTGADGYTF. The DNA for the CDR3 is TGTGCCAGCAGCCGGACAGGGGCGGATGGCTACACCTTC.

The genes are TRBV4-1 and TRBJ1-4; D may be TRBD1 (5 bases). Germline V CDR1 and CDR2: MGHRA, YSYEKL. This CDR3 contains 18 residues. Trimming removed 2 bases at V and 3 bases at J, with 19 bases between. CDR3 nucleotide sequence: TGCGCCAGCAGCCAACCCATTATCGGTTCGGGGGCTAATGAAAAACTGTTTTTT. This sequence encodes CASSQPIIGSGANEKLFF.

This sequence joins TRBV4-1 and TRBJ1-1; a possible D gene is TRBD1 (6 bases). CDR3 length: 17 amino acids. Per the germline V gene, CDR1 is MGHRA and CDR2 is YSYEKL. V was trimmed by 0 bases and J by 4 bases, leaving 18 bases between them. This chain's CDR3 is CASSQDRSGGARTEAFF. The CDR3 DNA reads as TGCGCCAGCAGCCAAGATAGGAGTGGGGGGGCGCGCACTGAAGCTTTCTTT.

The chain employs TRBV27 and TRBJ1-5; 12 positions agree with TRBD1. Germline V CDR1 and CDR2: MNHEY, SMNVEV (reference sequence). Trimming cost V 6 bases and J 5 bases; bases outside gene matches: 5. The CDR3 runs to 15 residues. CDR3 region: CASRGQGAVHQPQHF. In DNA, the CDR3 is TGTGCCAGCAGGGGACAGGGGGCGGTGCATCAGCCCCAGCATTTT.

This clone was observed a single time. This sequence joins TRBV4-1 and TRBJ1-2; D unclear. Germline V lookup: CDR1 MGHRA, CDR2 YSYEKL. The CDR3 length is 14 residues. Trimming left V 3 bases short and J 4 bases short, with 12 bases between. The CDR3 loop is CASSHTIFPYGYTF. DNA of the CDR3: TGCGCCAGCAGCCATACAATTTTTCCCTATGGCTACACCTTC.

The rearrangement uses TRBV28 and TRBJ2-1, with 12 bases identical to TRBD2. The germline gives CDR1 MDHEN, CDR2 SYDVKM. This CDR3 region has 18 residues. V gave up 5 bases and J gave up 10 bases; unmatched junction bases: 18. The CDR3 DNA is TGTGCCAGCAGTGCTGCGGGACTAGCGGGCCTTAATCTATGGGAGCAGTTCTTC. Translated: CASSAAGLAGLNLWEQFF.

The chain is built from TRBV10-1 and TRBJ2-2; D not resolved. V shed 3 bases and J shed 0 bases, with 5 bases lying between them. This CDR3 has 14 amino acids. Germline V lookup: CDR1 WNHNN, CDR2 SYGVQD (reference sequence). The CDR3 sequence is CASSESSNTGELFF. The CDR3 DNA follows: TGCGCCAGCAGTGAATCTTCGAACACCGGGGAGCTGTTTTTT.

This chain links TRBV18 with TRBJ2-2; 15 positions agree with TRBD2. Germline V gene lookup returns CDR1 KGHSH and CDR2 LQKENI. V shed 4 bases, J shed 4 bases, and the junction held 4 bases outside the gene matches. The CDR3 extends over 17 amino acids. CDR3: CASSRGLAGGTTGELFF. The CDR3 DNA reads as TGTGCCAGCTCACGAGGACTAGCGGGAGGGACCACCGGGGAGCTGTTTTTT.

CDR3 in DNA: TGTGCCAGCAGCAGGGATGGCCTCAATTCACCCCTCCACTTT. Translation: CASSRDGLNSPLHF. The chain combines TRBV6-4 with TRBJ1-6; tentatively, D is TRBD1 (5 bases). Germline CDR1 MRHNA, CDR2 SNTAGT. This CDR3 spans 14 amino acids. V was trimmed by 6 bases and J by 7 bases, leaving 13 bases between them.

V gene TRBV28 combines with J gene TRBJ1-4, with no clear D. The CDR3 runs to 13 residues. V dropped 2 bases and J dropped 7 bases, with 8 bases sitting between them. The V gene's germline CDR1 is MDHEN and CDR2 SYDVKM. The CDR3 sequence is CASSLVQSEKLFF. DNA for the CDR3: TGTGCCAGCAGTTTAGTACAGAGTGAAAAACTGTTTTTT.

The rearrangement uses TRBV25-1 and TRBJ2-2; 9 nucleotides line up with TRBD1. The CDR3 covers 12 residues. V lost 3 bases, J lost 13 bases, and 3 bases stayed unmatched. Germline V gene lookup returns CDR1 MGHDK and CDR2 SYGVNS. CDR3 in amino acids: CASSDPGQGLFF. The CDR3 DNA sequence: TGTGCCAGCAGTGACCCGGGACAGGGGCTGTTTTTT.

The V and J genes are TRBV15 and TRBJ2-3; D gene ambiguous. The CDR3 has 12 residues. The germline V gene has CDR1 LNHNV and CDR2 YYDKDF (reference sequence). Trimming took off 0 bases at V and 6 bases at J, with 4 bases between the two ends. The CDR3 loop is CATSRDSDTQYF. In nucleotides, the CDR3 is TGTGCCACCAGCAGAGATTCGGATACGCAGTATTTT.

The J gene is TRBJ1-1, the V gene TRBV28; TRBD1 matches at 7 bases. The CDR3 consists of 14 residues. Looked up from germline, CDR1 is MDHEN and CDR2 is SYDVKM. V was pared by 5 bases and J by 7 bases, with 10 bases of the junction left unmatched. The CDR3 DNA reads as TGTGCCAGCAGTCCGACAGGGCCCCTGCTTGAAGCTTTCTTT. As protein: CASSPTGPLLEAFF.

CDR3 protein: CAWSVYGGGDTQYF. In DNA form, the CDR3 reads TGTGCCTGGAGTGTATACGGGGGTGGAGATACGCAGTATTTT. The J gene is TRBJ2-3, the V gene TRBV30; the D gene is possibly TRBD2 (6 bases). Trimming took 0 bases from V and 5 from J, leaving 12 bases between them. The V gene's germline CDR1 is GTSNPN and CDR2 SVGIG (reference sequence). This CDR3 region has 14 residues. The whole variable domain, remainder taken from reference TRBV30 and TRBJ2-3, is SQTIHQWPATLVQPVGSPLSLECTVEGTSNPNLYWYRQAAGRGLQLLFYSVGIGQISSEVPQNLSASRPQDRQFILSSKKLLLSDSGFYLCAWSVYGGGDTQYFGPGTRLTVL.